Given below is one T cell receptor (beta chain) in context. Antigen specificity is unknown. CDR1 is ENHRY and CDR2 is SYGVKD in the germline V gene. The trim removed 10 bases at V and 4 bases at J, leaving 19 bases unmatched. CDR3 size: 18 residues. This sample is part of a study of graft-versus-host responses after intestinal transplantation. In the study overall: Each recipient received a multivisceral, liver-intestinal, or isolated intestinal graft. Every one of the recipients received anti-thymocyte globulin induction and afterwards took tacrolimus and steroids for three to four years.

This table comes from immunoSEQ multiplex PCR, and its TCRdb copy is limited to in-frame clones, with some not included. The repertoire includes some 110,000 clones, more than 85% of them detected once, and around 1% sits in the top ten. This sample comprised unstimulated CD8+ T cells sorted from spleen or lymph node cells, obtained before transplant. This chain connects TRBV10-3 to TRBJ2-1, with TRBD2 identical over 10 bases. This TCR was recovered from a human donor who was the organ donor for an intestinal transplant. The CDR3, as DNA: TGTGCCACCTCGCCGGGTGAACAGCGGGAGGGGCCATACAATGAGCAGTTCTTC. Translated, it gives CATSPGEQREGPYNEQFF.